What follows are 20 T cell receptor beta chains derived from one specimen sequenced in a study of blood T cell repertoires in COVID-19. Assay used: immunoSEQ multiplex PCR; TCRdb lists only in-frame clones, some missing. The sample carries 200,000 to 300,000 clones, 75% to 90% recorded once. Sequenced: peripheral blood. The receptors come from a man aged 25 to 40 with active or convalescent COVID-19.

The chain employs TRBV9 and TRBJ2-4; 12 bases agree with TRBD2. V dropped 4 bases and J dropped 12; count of bases not matched to a gene: 14. Germline lookup yields CDR1 SGDLS and CDR2 YYNGEE. CDR3 length: 16 residues. As DNA, the CDR3 is TGTGCCAGCAGCCCACATCCGGCTAGCGGGGGGGGTGATCAGTACTTC. As protein: CASSPHPASGGGDQYF.

This chain links TRBV7-9 with TRBJ2-7, with D tentatively TRBD1 (5 bases). The CDR3 sequence is 13 residues long. V was shortened by 1 base and J by 6 bases, with 10 bases between the two germline ends. The V gene's germline CDR1 is SEHNR and CDR2 FQNEAQ (reference sequence). The chain's CDR3 is CASSLELGREQYF. CDR3 DNA sequence: TGTGCCAGCAGCTTAGAATTGGGGCGCGAGCAGTACTTC.

The gene calls are TRBV5-6 and TRBJ1-5; unclear D gene. Germline assignment: CDR1 SGHDT and CDR2 YYEEEE. Trimming stripped 1 base from V and 2 bases from J, with 7 bases between. The length of the CDR3 is 14 residues. In DNA form, the CDR3 reads TGTGCCAGCAGCTTGAATACGGGCAATCAGCCCCAGCATTTT. Amino acid sequence: CASSLNTGNQPQHF. The complete variable domain, with remaining parts taken from reference TRBV5-6 and TRBJ1-5, reads DAGVTQSPTHLIKTRGQQVTLRCSPKSGHDTVSWYQQALGQGPQFIFQYYEEEERQRGNFPDRFSGHQFPNYSSELNVNALLLGDSALYLCASSLNTGNQPQHFGDGTRLSIL.

The J gene is TRBJ1-2, the V gene TRBV6-2 or TRBV6-3; 7 bases are a match to TRBD1. From germline, CDR1 is MNHEY and CDR2 SVGEGT. The trim removed 4 bases at V and 6 bases at J, leaving 5 bases unmatched. This CDR3 has 13 amino acids. Here the CDR3 DNA reads TGTGCCAGCAGTTCGGGACAGAGAAATGGCTACACCTTC. It is translated as CASSSGQRNGYTF.

This chain uses TRBV5-1 with TRBJ1-3; 9 bases match TRBD1. This CDR3 region has 16 residues. With V trimmed by 2 bases and J by 0 bases, 3 bases remained unmatched. Germline CDR1 is SGHRS and CDR2 is YFSETQ. The CDR3 sequence: CASSLGTGNSGNTIYF. As DNA, the CDR3 is TGCGCCAGCAGCTTAGGGACAGGGAACTCTGGAAACACCATATATTTT. The full variable domain, its missing parts supplied by reference TRBV5-1 and TRBJ1-3, is KAGVTQTPRYLIKTRGQQVTLSCSPISGHRSVSWYQQTPGQGLQFLFEYFSETQRNKGNFPGRFSGRQFSNSRSEMNVSTLELGDSALYLCASSLGTGNSGNTIYFGEGSWLTVV.

The chain links TRBV14 to TRBJ2-3; no reliable D call. The CDR3 is 16 amino acids. Trimming took 4 bases from V and 6 from J, leaving 20 bases between them. Germline V gene lookup returns CDR1 SGHDN and CDR2 FVKESK. CDR3 sequence: CASSPDRYPRSDTQYF. DNA of the CDR3: TGTGCCAGCAGCCCCGATCGGTATCCCCGCTCCGATACGCAGTATTTT.

The chain is built from TRBV6-2 or TRBV6-3 and TRBJ2-1; no clear D. Germline V gives CDR1 MNHEY, CDR2 SVGEGT. The CDR3 spans 13 residues. The ends were cut back, 8 bases at V and 0 bases at J, with 8 bases in the middle. Here the CDR3 reads CASCFSSYNEQFF. DNA for the CDR3: TGTGCCAGCTGTTTTAGCTCCTACAATGAGCAGTTCTTC.

The genes are TRBV3-1 (or the pseudogene TRBV3-2) and TRBJ1-5; D unclear. The length of the CDR3 is 16 residues. Per germline, CDR1 LGHDT and CDR2 YNNKEL (reference sequence). Deletions cut 2 bases from V and 6 bases from J, with 17 bases between. The CDR3 sequence is CASSQSGRSLGQPQHF. The DNA of the CDR3 is TGTGCCAGCAGCCAATCCGGCAGGTCCTTAGGTCAGCCCCAGCATTTT.

The rearrangement links TRBV5-1 to TRBJ2-7, with D hard to call. With 4 bases removed from V and 0 bases from J, the gap between germline ends came to 8 bases. The CDR3 extends over 13 amino acids. Germline assignment: CDR1 SGHRS and CDR2 YFSETQ. DNA for the CDR3: TGCGCCAGCAGCCTAGAAAGCTCCTACGAGCAGTACTTC. This sequence encodes CASSLESSYEQYF.

The V call is TRBV5-6, the J call TRBJ2-1; 7 bases agree with TRBD2. The CDR3 loop spans 15 amino acids. CDR1 is SGHDT and CDR2 is YYEEEE in the germline V gene. V was clipped by 4 bases and J by 5 bases; unmatched bases: 9. CDR3 in DNA: TGTGCCAGCAGCGGTCCGGGACTATCCCACAATGAGCAGTTCTTC. Translating it yields CASSGPGLSHNEQFF.

There are a few counts of this clone. The V call is TRBV19, the J call TRBJ1-5; D unclear. V lost 9 bases and J lost 0, with 12 bases in between. Germline V gives CDR1 LNHDA, CDR2 SQIVND (reference sequence). CDR3 size: 14 residues. CDR3 coding DNA: TGTGCCAGCGGGGAACCCTATAGCAATCAGCCCCAGCATTTT. Protein product: CASGEPYSNQPQHF. The whole variable domain, remainder taken from reference TRBV19 and TRBJ1-5, is DGGITQSPKYLFRKEGQNVTLSCEQNLNHDAMYWYRQDPGQGLRLIYYSQIVNDFQKGDIAEGYSVSREKKESFPLTVTSAQKNPTAFYLCASGEPYSNQPQHFGDGTRLSIL.

The chain uses TRBV2 and TRBJ2-1; maybe TRBD2 (7 bases). Germline V lookup: CDR1 SNHLY, CDR2 FYNNEI. V was cut by 6 bases and J by 2 bases, with 20 bases left in between. This CDR3 region has 17 residues. CDR3 DNA sequence: TGTGCCAGCAGCCACCCCAGAGGGGGGGGAACCTACAATGAGCAGTTCTTC. Protein sequence: CASSHPRGGGTYNEQFF.

This chain uses TRBV5-5 with TRBJ2-1; D possibly corresponds to TRBD2 (6 bases). This CDR3 spans 14 amino acids. Trimming took 3 bases from V and 4 from J, leaving 11 bases between them. Looked up from germline, CDR1 is SGHKS and CDR2 is YYEKEE (reference sequence). The CDR3 nucleotides read TGTGCCAGCAGCTACCCGGGACTTTACAATGAGCAGTTCTTC. Amino acids: CASSYPGLYNEQFF.

The chain carries TRBV7-9 and TRBJ2-3, with D possibly being TRBD2 (7 bases). Germline CDR1 is SEHNR and CDR2 is FQNEAQ (reference sequence). V was clipped by 1 base and J by 7 bases, with 24 bases between them. The CDR3 is made up of 18 amino acids. Here the CDR3 reads CASSLGIGVRGGLHTQYF. DNA of the CDR3: TGTGCCAGCAGCTTAGGAATTGGGGTTAGGGGGGGCCTGCATACGCAGTATTTT.

The rearrangement uses TRBV10-3 and TRBJ2-7, with D possibly matching TRBD1 (5 bases). Germline V gene lookup returns CDR1 ENHRY and CDR2 SYGVKD. The CDR3 has 13 amino acids. Trimming shortened V by 7 bases and J by 6 bases, and 16 bases separated the two germline ends. Written as DNA, the CDR3 is TGTGCCATCAAGTCGCAGTCAGGGCTCGAGCAGTACTTC. Residues: CAIKSQSGLEQYF.

The table lists this clone with a few counts. This rearrangement joins TRBV5-1 to TRBJ1-2; D perhaps matches TRBD1 (5 bases). This CDR3 is built from 15 residues. Germline V gene data show CDR1 as SGHRS and CDR2 as YFSETQ. V dropped 4 bases and J dropped 6 bases, with 19 bases sitting between them. The CDR3 spells CASSPGVTGVHGYTF. Here the CDR3 DNA reads TGCGCCAGCAGCCCTGGGGTCACAGGCGTGCATGGCTACACCTTC.

The gene calls are TRBV11-2 and TRBJ2-1; D perhaps matches TRBD2 (6 bases). The CDR3 is 12 residues long. The germline V gene encodes CDR1 SGHAT and CDR2 FQNNGV. The V and J ends lost 5 bases and 15 bases respectively, with 17 bases between them. In nucleotides, the CDR3 is TGTGCCAGCAGCCTAAGCCGGGACTCCCTGTTCTTC. Its translation is CASSLSRDSLFF.

In its sample, this clone was seen a few times. V usage is TRBV5-4 and J usage is TRBJ2-1; 10 bases are shared with TRBD2. The germline CDR1 and CDR2 sequences are SGHNT and YYREEE (reference sequence). There are 17 residues in the CDR3. The V gene end was trimmed by 4 bases and the J gene end by 1 base; junction bases not matched to a gene: 8. The CDR3 is CASSIASGGRSYNEQFF. The CDR3 DNA follows: TGTGCCAGCAGCATAGCTAGCGGGGGCCGGTCCTACAATGAGCAGTTCTTC.

V and J are TRBV12-3 or TRBV12-4 and TRBJ1-2, with TRBD1 as a possible D gene (6 bases). Trimming cost V 6 bases and J 8 bases, with 16 bases left between them. The CDR3 runs 13 residues. This CDR3 is CASRGVQGEGYTF. CDR3 in DNA: TGTGCCAGCAGGGGGGTACAGGGAGAAGGCTACACCTTC.

This chain links TRBV9 with TRBJ2-1; TRBD1 matches at 7 bases. CDR3 size: 15 residues. V lost 3 bases and J lost 1; bases outside the gene matches: 4. Per germline, CDR1 SGDLS and CDR2 YYNGEE. CDR3: CASSAPGQSYNEQFF. DNA of the CDR3: TGTGCCAGCAGCGCCCCGGGACAGTCCTACAATGAGCAGTTCTTC.